Detailed here is one T cell receptor (beta chain). This sample stems from a study of blood T cell repertoires in COVID-19. V lost 0 bases to trimming and J lost 7 bases; unmatched junction nucleotides: 9. Germline CDR1 and CDR2: SGHTA and FQGTGA. The CDR3 extends over 15 amino acids. Authors' processing steps: Amplification from reference gene primers served as the basis for estimated nucleated cell counts. Clones were sequenced by immunoSEQ multiplex PCR, and TCRdb holds only the in-frame ones, with some missing. V, J and clone size are taken as reported in that table, and D and trimming were inferred from the DNA itself. The data contain around 62,000 clones, 90% of them singletons.

Sequenced sample: peripheral blood. The chain links TRBV7-3 to TRBJ2-7, with 7 bases identical to TRBD2. The clonotype was recovered from a man aged 60-69 years with acute or convalescent COVID-19. The CDR3: CASSLTSGPGREQYF. The CDR3 nucleotides are TGTGCCAGCAGCTTAACTAGCGGGCCGGGGAGAGAGCAGTACTTC.